The sequence of this T cell receptor (beta chain) was determined in a study of blood T cells in healthy people across ages. Notes on the study in general: Bulk PBMC profiling left naive and antigen-experienced comparisons inconclusive. A greater number of naive CD4+ cells and higher diversity distinguished long-lived donors from aged donors.

Comments on this clonotype: Its matching antigen is unknown. A read error may produce the germline difference seen at one junction end.

CDR1 is SEHNR and CDR2 is FQNEAQ in the germline V gene (reference sequence). This CDR3 has 18 residues. Total RNA extraction produced at least 5 micrograms (per sample) for the study. Primers used in a second PCR of about 7 to 12 cycles were a sample-barcoded 5' primer and a J-beta primer mix. Each TCR beta cDNA got a 12-nucleotide random molecular identifier. Via MiXCR, TCRdb re-called the 5' RACE reads, giving one row per CDR3 protein. The top ten hold 20% to 25% of the sample, which has about a million distinct CDR3 sequences, 51% seen once. The sequenced sample consisted of blood. The receptor was isolated from a woman in her sixties in good health. The chain joins TRBV7-9 to TRBJ2-3, with 14 bases fitting TRBD2. The CDR3 sequence is CASTFILGTSGSTDTQYF. In DNA, the CDR3 is TGTGCCAGCACCTTTATTTTAGGGACTAGCGGGAGCACGGATACGCAGTATTTT. The complete variable domain, with remaining parts taken from reference TRBV7-9 and TRBJ2-3, reads DTGVSQNPRHKITKRGQNVTFRCDPISEHNRLYWYRQTLGQGPEFLTYFQNEAQLEKSRLLSDRFSAERPKGSFSTLEIQRTEQGDSAMYLCASTFILGTSGSTDTQYFGPGTRLTVL.